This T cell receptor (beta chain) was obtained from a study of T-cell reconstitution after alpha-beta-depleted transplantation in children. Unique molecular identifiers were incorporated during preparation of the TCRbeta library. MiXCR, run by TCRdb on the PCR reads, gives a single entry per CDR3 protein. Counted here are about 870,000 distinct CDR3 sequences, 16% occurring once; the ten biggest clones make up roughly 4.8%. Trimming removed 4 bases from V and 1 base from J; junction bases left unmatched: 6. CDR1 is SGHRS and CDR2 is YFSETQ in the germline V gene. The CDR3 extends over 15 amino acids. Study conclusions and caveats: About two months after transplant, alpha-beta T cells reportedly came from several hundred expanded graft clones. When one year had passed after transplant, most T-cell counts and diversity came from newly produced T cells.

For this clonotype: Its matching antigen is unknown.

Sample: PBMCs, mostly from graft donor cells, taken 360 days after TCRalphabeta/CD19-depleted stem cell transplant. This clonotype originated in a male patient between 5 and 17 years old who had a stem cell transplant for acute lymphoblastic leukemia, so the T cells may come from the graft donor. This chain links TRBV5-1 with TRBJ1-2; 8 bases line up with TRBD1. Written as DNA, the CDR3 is TGCGCCAGCAGCCAGGGACAGGCTGATAACTATGGCTACACCTTC. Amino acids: CASSQGQADNYGYTF.